The clone carrying this T cell receptor (beta chain) was counted between two and nine times. Its target is not known. Trimming shortened V by 5 bases and J by 7 bases, and 15 bases separated the two germline ends. CDR3 length: 13 amino acids. CDR1 and CDR2 from the germline V gene are DFQATT and SNEGSKA (reference sequence). This sample was taken from a study of CD8 T cells in ankylosing spondylitis. General study points: Significant enrichment of disease-linked clones was reported in matched ankylosing spondylitis synovial fluid. Researchers report that disease-linked clones proved CD8+ and relatively rare in peripheral blood.

TCR beta libraries were made by quantitative 5'-RACE with molecular barcodes. A single record per CDR3 protein comes from TCRdb applying MiXCR to the 5' RACE reads. Of 250,000 to 300,000 distinct CDR3 sequences in the sample, around 20% were seen once. The source is a male donor with ankylosing spondylitis or in good health (not recorded which). The sample was blood, either unsorted or a sorted T cell fraction (not recorded which). The chain has TRBV20-1 and TRBJ2-1; D may be TRBD1 (6 bases). The CDR3 DNA follows: TGCAGTGCTCAAGAGACAGGTCGGAATGAGCAGTTCTTC. Its protein product is CSAQETGRNEQFF.